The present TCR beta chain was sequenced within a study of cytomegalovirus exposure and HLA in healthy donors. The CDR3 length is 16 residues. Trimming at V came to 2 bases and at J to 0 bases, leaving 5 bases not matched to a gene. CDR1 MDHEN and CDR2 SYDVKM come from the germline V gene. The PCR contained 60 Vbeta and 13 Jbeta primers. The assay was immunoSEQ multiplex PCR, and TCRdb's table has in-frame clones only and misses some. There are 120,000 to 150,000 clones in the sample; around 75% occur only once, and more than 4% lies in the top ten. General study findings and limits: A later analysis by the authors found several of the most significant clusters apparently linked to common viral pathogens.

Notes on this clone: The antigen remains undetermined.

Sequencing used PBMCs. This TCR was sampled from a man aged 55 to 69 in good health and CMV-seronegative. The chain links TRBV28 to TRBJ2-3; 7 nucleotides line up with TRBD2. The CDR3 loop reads CASSLGGDLSTDTQYF. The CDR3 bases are TGTGCCAGCAGTTTAGGGGGGGACTTAAGCACAGATACGCAGTATTTT.